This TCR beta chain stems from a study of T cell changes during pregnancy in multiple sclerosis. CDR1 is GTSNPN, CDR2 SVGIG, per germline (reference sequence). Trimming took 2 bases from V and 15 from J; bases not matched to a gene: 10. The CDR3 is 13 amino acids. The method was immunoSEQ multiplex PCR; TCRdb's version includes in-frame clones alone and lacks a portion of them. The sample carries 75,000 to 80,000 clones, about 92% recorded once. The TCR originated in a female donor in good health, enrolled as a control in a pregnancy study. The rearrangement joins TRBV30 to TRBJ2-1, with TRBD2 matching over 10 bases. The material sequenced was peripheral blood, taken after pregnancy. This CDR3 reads CAWSQTSGDRMFF. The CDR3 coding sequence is TGTGCCTGGAGTCAAACTAGCGGGGACCGGATGTTCTTC.